Each of the 18 T cell receptor beta chains below was sequenced from the same sample in a study of blood T cell repertoires in COVID-19. Method: immunoSEQ multiplex PCR; TCRdb's copy keeps in-frame clones and lacks some. The data contain more than 150,000 clones, approximately 88% of them singletons. The sequencing sample was made of PBMCs or T cells enriched from blood (not recorded which). These TCRs come from a woman aged 55-69 years who had recovered from COVID-19.

The chain uses TRBV27 and TRBJ1-2; D is possibly TRBD1 (5 bases). The CDR3 has 15 amino acids. The germline V gene has CDR1 MNHEY and CDR2 SMNVEV (reference sequence). V was shortened by 0 bases and J by 7 bases, with 15 bases between the two germline ends. CDR3 in amino acids: CASSLSAGVVSGYTF. CDR3 in DNA: TGTGCCAGCAGTTTATCGGCGGGGGTTGTAAGTGGCTACACCTTC.

The gene calls are TRBV18 and TRBJ2-1; maybe TRBD2 (6 bases). Between the trimmed V and J ends, which lost 5 bases and 7 bases, there was a span of 12 bases. CDR3 length equals 13 residues. CDR1 is KGHSH, CDR2 LQKENI, per germline. This CDR3 is CASSTTGGNEQFF. The CDR3 DNA follows: TGTGCCAGCTCAACCACTGGAGGGAATGAGCAGTTCTTC.

In nucleotides, the CDR3 is TGTGCCAGCAGCCCGCAGGGGGACCTTGAAGCTTTCTTT. Translation gives CASSPQGDLEAFF. The rearrangement uses TRBV7-2 and TRBJ1-1; 7 bases align to TRBD1. Germline CDR1 is SGHTA and CDR2 is FQGNSA. The ends lost 5 bases at V and 7 bases at J; junction bases unmatched: 7. The CDR3 sequence is 13 residues long.

The genes are TRBV30 and TRBJ2-5, with a tentative D call TRBD1 (6 bases). Trimming cost V 7 bases and J 0 bases, with 18 bases left between them. Germline V CDR1 and CDR2: GTSNPN, SVGIG (reference sequence). The CDR3 is 15 residues long. The CDR3 here is CASSRGRTYQETQYF. CDR3 bases: TGTGCCTCAAGCAGGGGACGGACGTACCAAGAGACCCAGTACTTC.

The chain carries TRBV5-5 and TRBJ2-7; 8 nucleotides agree with TRBD2. Germline V gene lookup returns CDR1 SGHKS and CDR2 YYEKEE (reference sequence). Trimming took 4 bases from V and 4 from J; bases not matched to a gene: 10. This CDR3 is built from 15 residues. CDR3 in amino acids: CASSRPGAGAYEQYF. CDR3 nucleotides: TGTGCCAGCAGCCGGCCGGGAGCGGGAGCATACGAGCAGTACTTC.

Points on this clone: This CDR3 is also generated by other DNA sequences in the sample. The gene calls are TRBV5-1 and TRBJ1-1; tentative D call: TRBD1 (5 bases). This CDR3 region has 14 residues. Germline values: CDR1 SGHRS, CDR2 YFSETQ. Trimming removed 0 bases from V and 4 bases from J, with 10 bases in between. The CDR3 sequence: CASSLAGVGTEAFF. CDR3 sequence (DNA): TGCGCCAGCAGCTTGGCGGGGGTGGGCACTGAAGCTTTCTTT.

This chain connects TRBV7-9 to TRBJ1-2; D gene ambiguous. V was pared by 1 base and J by 8 bases, with 11 bases between. The CDR3 length is 13 residues. Looked up from germline, CDR1 is SEHNR and CDR2 is FQNEAQ (reference sequence). Here the CDR3 reads CASSLEAGAGYTF. DNA of the CDR3: TGTGCCAGCAGCTTAGAGGCGGGCGCGGGCTACACCTTC.

The V and J genes are TRBV2 and TRBJ2-1, with TRBD2 matching over 11 bases. The J segment lost 8 bases and the V segment lost 4 bases, leaving 4 bases of the junction unmatched. This CDR3 region has 14 residues. Germline assignment: CDR1 SNHLY and CDR2 FYNNEI. The CDR3 DNA reads as TGTGCCAGCAGTGGACTAGCGGGGATCCATGAGCAGTTCTTC. Its protein product is CASSGLAGIHEQFF.

In its sample, this clone was seen a few times. In DNA, the CDR3 is TGTGCCAGCAGCCGACAGGGGGGGTCCTACGAGCAGTACTTC. It translates to CASSRQGGSYEQYF. V and J are TRBV5-4 and TRBJ2-7; 9 bases fit TRBD1. The germline CDR1 and CDR2 sequences are SGHNT and YYREEE (reference sequence). CDR3 length: 14 amino acids. Trimming removed 4 bases from V and 1 base from J; junction bases left unmatched: 3.

The CDR3 region is CASSVGPGQGIYSYEQYF. As DNA, the CDR3 is TGTGCCAGCAGCGTAGGACCGGGACAGGGAATATACTCCTACGAGCAGTACTTC. The rearrangement links TRBV9 to TRBJ2-7, with 9 bases aligning to TRBD1. The CDR3 consists of 18 residues. V lost 0 bases and J lost 0; bases outside the gene matches: 10. From germline, CDR1 is SGDLS and CDR2 YYNGEE.

The V gene is TRBV10-3, the J gene TRBJ1-4; perhaps TRBD1 as D (6 bases). The V end was cut by 0 bases, the J end by 4 bases, with 15 bases between. CDR3 size: 17 residues. Germline-derived CDR1 and CDR2 are ENHRY and SYGVKD. This CDR3 reads CAISESPGTRLNEKLFF. The CDR3 DNA is TGTGCCATCAGTGAGTCTCCAGGGACACGCCTTAATGAAAAACTGTTTTTT.

J is TRBJ1-2 and V is TRBV20-1, with 8 bases aligning to TRBD1. This CDR3 spans 11 amino acids. V lost 6 bases to trimming and J lost 7 bases; unmatched junction nucleotides: 4. Germline V gene data show CDR1 as DFQATT and CDR2 as SNEGSKA (reference sequence). The CDR3 loop reads CSAWDRFGYTF. The DNA for the CDR3 is TGCAGTGCCTGGGACAGGTTTGGCTACACCTTC.

The rearrangement joins TRBV30 to TRBJ1-5; the match to TRBD1 covers 7 bases. V lost 0 bases and J lost 9; bases outside the gene matches: 5. The V gene's germline CDR1 is GTSNPN and CDR2 SVGIG (reference sequence). The CDR3 has 13 amino acids. CDR3 amino acids: CAWSVDRLGPQHF. CDR3 in DNA: TGTGCCTGGAGTGTGGACAGGCTGGGGCCCCAGCATTTT.

The chain has TRBV19 and TRBJ2-1; tentative D call: TRBD1 (5 bases). The germline V and J ends were trimmed by 7 bases and 0 bases, with 13 bases remaining between them. Per germline, CDR1 LNHDA and CDR2 SQIVND (reference sequence). CDR3 length equals 15 residues. The CDR3 coding sequence is TGTGCCAGTACTTGGGGTGACAGCTCCTACAATGAGCAGTTCTTC. As protein: CASTWGDSSYNEQFF.

The chain has TRBV5-1 and TRBJ2-5, with a weak D call TRBD1 (5 bases). Germline V gives CDR1 SGHRS, CDR2 YFSETQ. Trimming shortened V by 4 bases and J by 2 bases, and 9 bases separated the two germline ends. This CDR3 comprises 13 residues. CDR3 sequence reads: CASSISGQETQYF. The CDR3 bases are TGCGCCAGCAGCATATCAGGGCAAGAGACCCAGTACTTC.

The gene calls are TRBV29-1 and TRBJ2-1; 8 bases are a match to TRBD2. Germline-derived CDR1 and CDR2 are SQVTM and ANQGSEA. The J segment lost 6 bases and the V segment lost 6 bases, leaving 13 bases of the junction unmatched. The CDR3 covers 15 residues. The CDR3 nucleotides are TGCAGCGTCTCTTTAGGGACTAGTCTCCTCAATGAGCAGTTCTTC. It encodes CSVSLGTSLLNEQFF.

This clone was counted once. V usage is TRBV2 and J usage is TRBJ1-1; TRBD1 agrees at 7 bases. The length of the CDR3 is 14 residues. After removal of 7 bases from V and 1 base from J, the junction contained 6 bases not matched to a gene. Germline V gives CDR1 SNHLY, CDR2 FYNNEI. The CDR3 bases are TGTGCCAGCACCGCGACAGGGCCGAACACTGAAGCTTTCTTT. It specifies CASTATGPNTEAFF.

This clone was seen only once. The rearrangement joins TRBV29-1 to TRBJ2-1; 8 bases map to TRBD2. CDR1 is SQVTM, CDR2 ANQGSEA, per germline. The CDR3 is 16 amino acids. V was clipped by 1 base and J by 0 bases; unmatched bases: 5. The CDR3 here is CSVEGLARSSYNEQFF. The CDR3 DNA follows: TGCAGCGTTGAAGGACTAGCGAGGAGCTCCTACAATGAGCAGTTCTTC.